Following are 8 T cell receptor beta chains from one sample sequenced in a study of blood T cell repertoires in COVID-19. Clones were sequenced by immunoSEQ multiplex PCR, and TCRdb holds only the in-frame ones, with some missing. There are roughly 220,000 clones in the sample; 80% to 90% occur only once, and 3% to 3.5% lies in the top ten. The sequenced sample consisted of PBMCs or T cells enriched from blood (not recorded which). Receptors were obtained from a woman aged 18 to 35 in a cohort exposed to, infected with or recovered from COVID-19 (not recorded which).

The chain links TRBV11-2 to TRBJ1-1; D possibly corresponds to TRBD1 (5 bases). Germline V gene data show CDR1 as SGHAT and CDR2 as FQNNGV. The germline V and J ends were trimmed by 5 bases and 0 bases, with 10 bases remaining between them. The CDR3 is 14 amino acids. CDR3 in amino acids: CASSPRRVNTEAFF. Written as DNA, the CDR3 is TGTGCCAGCAGCCCCCGCAGGGTGAACACTGAAGCTTTCTTT. Combining the CDR3 with reference TRBV11-2 and TRBJ1-1 gives the whole variable domain EAGVAQSPRYKIIEKRQSVAFWCNPISGHATLYWYQQILGQGPKLLIQFQNNGVVDDSQLPKDRFSAERLKGVDSTLKIQPAKLEDSAVYLCASSPRRVNTEAFFGQGTRLTVV.

The CDR3 here is CASSVGVVADTQYF. CDR3 bases: TGTGCCAGCAGCGTAGGCGTAGTCGCAGATACGCAGTATTTT. This chain connects TRBV9 to TRBJ2-3, with unresolved D. Germline V CDR1 and CDR2: SGDLS, YYNGEE. The V end lost 0 bases, the J end lost 4 bases, and 9 bases lay between the germline ends. The CDR3 covers 14 residues.

V usage is TRBV3-1 (or the pseudogene TRBV3-2) and J usage is TRBJ2-1, with TRBD2 matching over 14 bases. The CDR3 has 17 amino acids. The V gene's germline CDR1 is LGHDT and CDR2 YNNKEL (reference sequence). V lost 1 base and J lost 4; bases outside the gene matches: 3. In DNA, the CDR3 is TGTGCCAGCAGCCAAGGACTAGCGGGAGGGTTGTACAATGAGCAGTTCTTC. This gives the protein CASSQGLAGGLYNEQFF.

The V and J genes are TRBV18 and TRBJ2-3; possible D gene TRBD1, 6 bases. The CDR3 covers 16 residues. V was pared by 3 bases and J by 0 bases, with 13 bases between. Germline values: CDR1 KGHSH, CDR2 LQKENI. The CDR3, as DNA: TGTGCCAGCTCACCGGGACACGCTCGGAGCACAGATACGCAGTATTTT. It specifies CASSPGHARSTDTQYF.

This sequence joins TRBV5-6 and TRBJ2-6, with a possible D match to TRBD1 (5 bases). V lost 8 bases, J lost 2 bases, and 23 bases lay in between. Germline CDR1 SGHDT, CDR2 YYEEEE. The CDR3 loop spans 18 amino acids. CDR3 amino acids: CASPTNGLTVPGANVLTF. The CDR3 coding sequence is TGTGCCAGTCCAACAAATGGCCTGACAGTTCCTGGGGCCAACGTCCTGACTTTC.

The J gene is TRBJ1-1, the V gene TRBV11-2, with 8 positions matching TRBD1. The CDR3 totals 13 residues. V shed 6 bases and J 4 bases; nucleotides not matched to a gene: 4. Germline CDR1 reads SGHAT; CDR2 reads FQNNGV. The CDR3 nucleotides read TGTGCCAGCAGTTCCGGACAGGGCACTGAAGCTTTCTTT. It codes for CASSSGQGTEAFF.

This clone was observed a single time. The V call is TRBV5-1, the J call TRBJ1-4, with 7 bases lining up with TRBD1. Germline values: CDR1 SGHRS, CDR2 YFSETQ. V was clipped by 4 bases and J by 5 bases; unmatched bases: 8. The CDR3 covers 15 residues. The CDR3 DNA reads TGCGCCAGCAGCGTGCCCACGACAGGGAATGAAAAACTGTTTTTT. Residues: CASSVPTTGNEKLFF.

The chain joins TRBV3-1 (or the pseudogene TRBV3-2) to TRBJ2-7; D uncertain. This CDR3 has 12 residues. From germline, CDR1 is LGHDT and CDR2 YNNKEL (reference sequence). V gave up 1 base and J gave up 8 bases, with 9 bases separating them. The CDR3 here is CASSQGAAKQYF. The CDR3 DNA is TGTGCCAGCAGCCAAGGGGCTGCCAAGCAGTACTTC.